The next 22 T cell receptor beta chains were all read from a single sample in a study of regulatory T cells in long-lasting Graves disease. Researchers made TCR beta libraries by using iRepertoire HTBI primers and running Arm-PCR on CDR3 regions. TCRdb reanalysed the multiplex PCR reads using MiXCR and keeps one entry per CDR3 protein. The sample contains roughly 450,000 distinct CDR3 sequences, more than 20% of which appear only once. Specified time point: persistent/refractory GD, antithyroid drugs over 5 years with positive TRAb. Preparation of the TCR library used RNA extracted from PBMCs. This specimen consisted of peripheral blood mononuclear cells (PBMCs), obtained when the disease was refractory, from a patient treated with antithyroid drugs. The source is a female donor with Graves disease.

This clonotype was observed many times. The chain is built from TRBV20-1 and TRBJ2-5, with 8 bases that match TRBD1. J lost 7 bases, V lost 4 bases, and 17 bases had no gene match. Germline V gives CDR1 DFQATT, CDR2 SNEGSKA (reference sequence). CDR3 size: 16 residues. CDR3: CSATLDRGRDGVTQYF. CDR3 in DNA: TGCAGTGCTACCCTAGACAGGGGAAGAGATGGAGTGACCCAGTACTTC.

This clonotype was counted many times. The chain has TRBV29-1 and TRBJ1-2; 12 bases match TRBD1. The CDR3 loop spans 11 amino acids. Looked up from germline, CDR1 is SQVTM and CDR2 is ANQGSEA. V shed 6 bases, J shed 14 bases, and the junction held 7 bases outside the gene matches. The CDR3, as DNA: TGCAGCGTCACCGGGACAGGGGGCGCAACCTTC. This translates into CSVTGTGGATF.

A remark on this clonotype: A read error is possible here, since a much larger clone lies one base away. V gene TRBV28 combines with J gene TRBJ2-7, with TRBD1 as a possible D gene (6 bases). Germline loops: CDR1 MDHEN, CDR2 SYDVKM. The CDR3 has 14 amino acids. The CDR3 DNA is TGTGCCCGCAGGGACACCGATGACACCTACGAGCAGTACTTC. Protein sequence: CARRDTDDTYEQYF.

The V gene is TRBV28, the J gene TRBJ2-1; 12 bases are a match to TRBD1. CDR1 and CDR2 from the germline V gene are MDHEN and SYDVKM. With 6 bases clipped from V and 7 bases from J, the junction kept 7 bases outside the gene matches. The CDR3 loop spans 15 amino acids. The CDR3 DNA reads TGTGCCAGCAGCCCGGGACAGGGGGCTGAGAATGAGCAGTTCTTC. This gives the protein CASSPGQGAENEQFF. Looking up the rest from reference TRBV28 and TRBJ2-1 gives the full variable domain: DVKVTQSSRYLVKRTGEKVFLECVQDMDHENMFWYRQDPGLGLRLIYFSYDVKMKEKGDIPEGYSVSREKKERFSLILESASTNQTSMYLCASSPGQGAENEQFFGPGTRLTVL.

This chain links TRBV25-1 with TRBJ2-7; perhaps TRBD2 as D (5 bases). CDR3 length: 13 amino acids. Germline V gene sequence: CDR1 MGHDK, CDR2 SYGVNS. V lost 8 bases to trimming and J lost 0 bases, with 11 bases between them. CDR3 protein: CASAERSSYEQYF. CDR3 DNA sequence: TGTGCCAGCGCGGAGCGGTCCTCCTACGAGCAGTACTTC.

This clonotype was detected ten times or more. This sequence joins TRBV19 and TRBJ1-2; possibly TRBD1 for D (5 bases). Trimming took 3 bases from V and 2 from J, leaving 13 bases between them. CDR1 is LNHDA and CDR2 is SQIVND in the germline V gene (reference sequence). This CDR3 is built from 15 residues. CDR3: CASSMGQIDNYGYTF. The CDR3 DNA reads TGTGCCAGTAGTATGGGGCAGATCGACAACTATGGCTACACCTTC.

The V gene is TRBV5-1, the J gene TRBJ1-4; 8 bases fit TRBD1. With V trimmed by 4 bases and J by 7 bases, 9 bases remained unmatched. This CDR3 region has 15 residues. Germline CDR1 and CDR2: SGHRS and YFSETQ. CDR3 residues: CASSLRTGSIEKLFF. In DNA, the CDR3 is TGCGCCAGCAGCCTCCGGACAGGGAGCATTGAAAAACTGTTTTTT. The full variable domain, its missing parts supplied by reference TRBV5-1 and TRBJ1-4, is KAGVTQTPRYLIKTRGQQVTLSCSPISGHRSVSWYQQTPGQGLQFLFEYFSETQRNKGNFPGRFSGRQFSNSRSEMNVSTLELGDSALYLCASSLRTGSIEKLFFGSGTQLSVL.

The chain recombines TRBV6-1 with TRBJ2-2; 8 bases agree with TRBD2. The CDR3 has 16 residues. V dropped 6 bases and J dropped 4; count of bases not matched to a gene: 10. The germline V gene has CDR1 MNHNS and CDR2 SASEGT. The CDR3 DNA follows: TGTGCCAGCAGCCCGGTCACGGGGGGGTTCACCGGGGAGCTGTTTTTT. It yields the protein CASSPVTGGFTGELFF.

In its sample, this clonotype was seen many times. The rearrangement links TRBV2 to TRBJ2-7; D ambiguous. The CDR3 totals 13 residues. V lost 4 bases and J lost 6, with 13 bases in between. CDR1 is SNHLY and CDR2 is FYNNEI in the germline V gene. Written as DNA, the CDR3 is TGTGCCAGCAGTGGTCCTACACCCTCCGAGCAGTACTTC. Protein product: CASSGPTPSEQYF.

Many counts were recorded for this clonotype. The chain is built from TRBV20-1 and TRBJ2-5; D is unresolved. CDR3 size: 12 residues. Germline V lookup: CDR1 DFQATT, CDR2 SNEGSKA (reference sequence). This CDR3 reads CSFIGFQETQYF. CDR3 nucleotide sequence: TGCTCCTTTATAGGGTTCCAAGAGACCCAGTACTTC.

This clonotype has just a few counts. The V and J genes are TRBV20-1 and TRBJ1-2, with 7 bases aligning to TRBD1. The CDR3 has 13 residues. The ends lost 5 bases at V and 8 bases at J; junction bases unmatched: 11. The germline gives CDR1 DFQATT, CDR2 SNEGSKA (reference sequence). The CDR3 DNA is TGCAGTGCTGACGACAGGGAGGCGTGGGGCTACACCTTC. This codes for CSADDREAWGYTF.

This clonotype occurred many times. The chain is built from TRBV28 and TRBJ1-1; unclear D gene. Germline values: CDR1 MDHEN, CDR2 SYDVKM. Trimming took off 7 bases at V and 1 base at J, with 13 bases between the two ends. The CDR3 runs to 14 residues. CDR3 region: CASTTTLRNTEAFF. The CDR3 DNA follows: TGTGCCAGCACCACCACGTTACGGAACACTGAAGCTTTCTTT.

This chain joins TRBV6-9 and TRBJ2-5; 8 bases fit TRBD2. This CDR3 spans 16 amino acids. Losses at the gene ends were 8 bases for V and 7 bases for J; bases not matched to a gene: 18. Germline values: CDR1 MNHGY, CDR2 SVAAGI. CDR3 nucleotide sequence: TGTGCCAGCGGTTGGCCCCAGCGGGAGCGGGGATGGACCCAGTACTTC. Residues: CASGWPQRERGWTQYF.

This clonotype was counted only a few times. The chain couples TRBV20-1 to TRBJ2-7, with TRBD1 as a possible D gene (5 bases). Trimming cost V 6 bases and J 7 bases, with 16 bases left between them. The germline gives CDR1 DFQATT, CDR2 SNEGSKA (reference sequence). The CDR3 spans 12 residues. This CDR3 is CSAPSFDREQYF. The CDR3 DNA is TGCAGTGCCCCCTCCTTCGACAGAGAGCAGTACTTC.

This clonotype was seen ten or more times. The rearrangement joins TRBV6-1 to TRBJ1-1, with no clear D. V was cut by 2 bases and J by 3 bases, with 13 bases left in between. The length of the CDR3 is 15 residues. CDR1 MNHNS and CDR2 SASEGT come from the germline V gene. CDR3 amino acids: CASSELARLHTEAFF. CDR3 DNA: TGTGCCAGCAGTGAACTCGCCAGGCTGCACACTGAAGCTTTCTTT.

This clonotype was found a few times. The chain links TRBV30 to TRBJ1-1; no definite D call. Germline V lookup: CDR1 GTSNPN, CDR2 SVGIG (reference sequence). The CDR3 runs 12 residues. Trimming took 3 bases from V and 6 from J, leaving 11 bases between them. CDR3 protein: CAWSDVGSEAFF. The CDR3, as DNA: TGTGCCTGGAGCGACGTCGGGTCTGAAGCTTTCTTT. The full variable domain, completed using reference TRBV30 and TRBJ1-1, is SQTIHQWPATLVQPVGSPLSLECTVEGTSNPNLYWYRQAAGRGLQLLFYSVGIGQISSEVPQNLSASRPQDRQFILSSKKLLLSDSGFYLCAWSDVGSEAFFGQGTRLTVV.

The chain recombines TRBV7-2 with TRBJ2-7, with unresolved D. Germline V gene lookup returns CDR1 SGHTA and CDR2 FQGNSA. V lost 0 bases to trimming and J lost 0 bases, with 15 bases between them. The CDR3 is 17 amino acids. The CDR3 reads CASSLAPHASTSYEQYF. The CDR3 DNA sequence: TGTGCCAGCAGCTTAGCTCCCCACGCTAGTACCTCCTACGAGCAGTACTTC.

V and J are TRBV7-3 and TRBJ1-2; possible D gene TRBD1, 6 bases. Germline V gene lookup returns CDR1 SGHTA and CDR2 FQGTGA. The length of the CDR3 is 14 residues. V lost 5 bases and J lost 8, with 18 bases in between. The CDR3 region has the DNA TGTGCCAGCAGCCGGGACAAGACAGAAGACGGCTACACCTTC. This gives the protein CASSRDKTEDGYTF.

The chain couples TRBV27 to TRBJ1-6, with D perhaps TRBD1 (5 bases). This CDR3 has 15 amino acids. Trimming cost V 5 bases and J 3 bases, with 11 bases left between them. Germline loops: CDR1 MNHEY, CDR2 SMNVEV (reference sequence). This CDR3 reads CASSDQGFYNSPLHF. The CDR3 nucleotides are TGTGCCAGCAGTGACCAGGGATTCTATAATTCACCCCTCCACTTT.

The V and J genes are TRBV5-1 and TRBJ2-2; the D call may be TRBD1 or TRBD2 (5 bases each). Germline values: CDR1 SGHRS, CDR2 YFSETQ. There are 15 residues in the CDR3. The V end lost 3 bases, the J end lost 7 bases, and 16 bases lay between the germline ends. The CDR3 bases are TGCGCCAGCAGCTCAGGGACCGGCGTTGGCGGGGAGCTGTTTTTT. Amino acid sequence: CASSSGTGVGGELFF.

This clonotype has ten or more counts. The chain uses TRBV18 and TRBJ1-6; D not certain. Germline values: CDR1 KGHSH, CDR2 LQKENI. The CDR3 runs to 14 residues. Trimming took off 0 bases at V and 8 bases at J, with 8 bases between the two ends. The CDR3 loop reads CASSPPTPHSPLHF. The CDR3 bases are TGTGCCAGCTCACCACCGACACCACATTCACCCCTCCACTTT. Drawing the rest from reference TRBV18 and TRBJ1-6, the complete variable domain is NAGVMQNPRHLVRRRGQEARLRCSPMKGHSHVYWYRQLPEEGLKFMVYLQKENIIDESGMPKERFSAEFPKEGPSILRIQQVVRGDSAAYFCASSPPTPHSPLHFGNGTRLTVT.

The J gene is TRBJ2-1, the V gene TRBV6-9; D is possibly TRBD1 (6 bases). CDR1 is MNHGY, CDR2 SVAAGI, per germline. The CDR3 is made up of 13 amino acids. V was clipped by 4 bases and J by 10 bases, with 14 bases between them. The CDR3 DNA sequence: TGTGCCAGCAGTTCCGACTCCGGGACAGAGCAGTTCTTC. It is translated as CASSSDSGTEQFF.